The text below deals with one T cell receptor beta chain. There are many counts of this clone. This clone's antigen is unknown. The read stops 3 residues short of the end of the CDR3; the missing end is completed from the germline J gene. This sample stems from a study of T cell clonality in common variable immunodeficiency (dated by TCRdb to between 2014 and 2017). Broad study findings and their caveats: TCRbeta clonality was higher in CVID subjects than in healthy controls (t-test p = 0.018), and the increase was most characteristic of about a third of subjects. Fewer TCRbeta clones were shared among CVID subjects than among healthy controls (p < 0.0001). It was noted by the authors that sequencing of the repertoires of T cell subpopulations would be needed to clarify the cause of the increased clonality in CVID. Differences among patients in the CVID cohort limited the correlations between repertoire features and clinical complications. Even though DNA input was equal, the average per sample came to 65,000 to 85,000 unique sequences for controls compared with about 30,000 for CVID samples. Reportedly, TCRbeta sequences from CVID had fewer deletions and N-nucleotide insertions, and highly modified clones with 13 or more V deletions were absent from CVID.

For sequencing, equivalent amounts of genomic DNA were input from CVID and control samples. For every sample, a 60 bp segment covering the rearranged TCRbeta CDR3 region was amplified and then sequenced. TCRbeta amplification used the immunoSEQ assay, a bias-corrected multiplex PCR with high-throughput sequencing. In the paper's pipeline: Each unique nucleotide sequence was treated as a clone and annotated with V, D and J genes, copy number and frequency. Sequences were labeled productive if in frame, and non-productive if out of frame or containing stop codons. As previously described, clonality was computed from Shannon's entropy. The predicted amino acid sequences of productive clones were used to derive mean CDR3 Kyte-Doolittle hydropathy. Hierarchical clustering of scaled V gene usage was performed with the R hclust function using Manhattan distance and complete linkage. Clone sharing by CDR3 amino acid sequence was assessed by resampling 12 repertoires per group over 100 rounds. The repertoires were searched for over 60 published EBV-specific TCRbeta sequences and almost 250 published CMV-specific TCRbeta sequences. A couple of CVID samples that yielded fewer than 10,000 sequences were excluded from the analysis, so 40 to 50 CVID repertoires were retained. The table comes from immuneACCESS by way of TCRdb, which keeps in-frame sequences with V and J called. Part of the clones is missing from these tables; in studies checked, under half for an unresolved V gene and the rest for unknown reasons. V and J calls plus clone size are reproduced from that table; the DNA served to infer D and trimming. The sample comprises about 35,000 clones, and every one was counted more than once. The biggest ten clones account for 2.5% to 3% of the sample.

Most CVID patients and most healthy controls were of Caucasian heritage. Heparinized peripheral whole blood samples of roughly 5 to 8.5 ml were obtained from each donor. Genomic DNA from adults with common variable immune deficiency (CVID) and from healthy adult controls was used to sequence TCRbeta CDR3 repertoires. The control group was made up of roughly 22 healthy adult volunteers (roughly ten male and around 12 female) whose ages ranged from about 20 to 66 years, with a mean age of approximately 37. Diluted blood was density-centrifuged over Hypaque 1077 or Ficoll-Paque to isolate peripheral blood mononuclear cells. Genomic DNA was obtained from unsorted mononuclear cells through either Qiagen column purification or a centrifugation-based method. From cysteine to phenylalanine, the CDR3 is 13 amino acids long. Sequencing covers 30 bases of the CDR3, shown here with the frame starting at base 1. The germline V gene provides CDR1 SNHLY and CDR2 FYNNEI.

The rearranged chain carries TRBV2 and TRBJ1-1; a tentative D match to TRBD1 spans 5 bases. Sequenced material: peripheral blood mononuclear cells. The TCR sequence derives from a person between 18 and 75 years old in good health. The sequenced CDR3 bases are TGTGCCAGCAGTGAAGGCAGGGCGGAAAGA. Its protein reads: CASSEGRAER. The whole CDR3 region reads CASSEGRAERAFF.